This TCR beta chain was observed in a study of CD8+CD57+ T cells in acquired aplastic anemia. Whole-study context: Isolated CD4+ and CD8+ cells, once sorted, yielded DNA averaging around 3 ug.

Study results and limitations: Roughly 30 was the count of CD8+ CDR3 sequences that patients shared with controls. Any difference that existed in CD8+ Simpson's diversity between patients and controls was not significant.

On this clonotype: The antigen remains undetermined.

This CDR3 is 15 amino acids long. Germline V gives CDR1 SNHLY, CDR2 FYNNEI. Trimming removed 3 bases from V and 4 bases from J, with 15 bases in between. By flow cytometry, patients selected for sequencing had shown an expansion of CD8+CD57+ cells. CDR3 and TCR beta VDJ profiling relied on a genomic DNA template. TCRdb re-derived calls from the reads in MiXCR, one entry per CDR3 protein. This sample has about 160,000 distinct CDR3 sequences, with 71% found just once. What was sequenced was sorted CD4+, CD8+, or CD8+CD57+ T cells (not recorded which) from PBMCs. The receptor comes from a human donor with aplastic anemia. This sequence joins TRBV2 and TRBJ1-1; D is possibly TRBD1 (5 bases). CDR3 region: CASSDSGLSGTEAFF. The CDR3 DNA reads as TGTGCCAGCAGTGACTCGGGGCTATCCGGCACTGAAGCTTTCTTT.